The clone carrying this T cell receptor beta chain was counted between two and nine times. The antigen is unknown. These data come from a study of radiotherapy plus CTLA-4 blockade in lung cancer. For the study at large: Among enrolled patients, roughly 20% responded and 25% to 35% achieved disease control.

Focal radiation with ipilimumab CTLA-4 blockade was given to patients with chemo-refractory metastatic non-small-cell lung cancer. Study-wide results and caveats: Best predicting response, reportedly, were early blood T cell clone dynamics, with interferon-beta. There was expansion of tumor-derived TCR clones in blood after radiotherapy plus ipilimumab.

The CDR3 length is 14 residues. The germline V gene encodes CDR1 SQVTM and CDR2 ANQGSEA. Losses at the gene ends were 5 bases for V and 2 bases for J; bases not matched to a gene: 5. Clones were sequenced by immunoSEQ multiplex PCR, and TCRdb holds only the in-frame ones, with some missing. The sample records about 49,000 clones, 73% being singletons. The source material was peripheral blood, sampled from a patient treated with radiotherapy plus ipilimumab. The chain carries TRBV29-1 and TRBJ2-1, with 8 bases fitting TRBD2. The origin of this receptor is a human donor with non-small cell lung cancer who had a complete response to radiotherapy plus ipilimumab. The chain's CDR3 is CSVLTGGPYNEQFF. The CDR3 DNA is TGCAGCGTTTTAACGGGAGGGCCCTACAATGAGCAGTTCTTC.